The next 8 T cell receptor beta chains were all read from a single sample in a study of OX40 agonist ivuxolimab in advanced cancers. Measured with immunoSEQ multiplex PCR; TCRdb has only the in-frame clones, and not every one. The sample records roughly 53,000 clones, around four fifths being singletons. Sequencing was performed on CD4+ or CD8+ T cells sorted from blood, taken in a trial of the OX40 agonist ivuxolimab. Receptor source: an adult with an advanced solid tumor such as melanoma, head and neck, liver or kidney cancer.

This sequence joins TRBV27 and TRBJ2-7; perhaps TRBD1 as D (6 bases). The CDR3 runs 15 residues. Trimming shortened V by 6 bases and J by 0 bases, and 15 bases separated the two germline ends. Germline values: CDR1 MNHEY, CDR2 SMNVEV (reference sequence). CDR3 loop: CASRQGFGGSYEQYV. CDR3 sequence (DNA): TGTGCCAGCAGACAGGGTTTTGGAGGCTCCTACGAGCAGTACGTC.

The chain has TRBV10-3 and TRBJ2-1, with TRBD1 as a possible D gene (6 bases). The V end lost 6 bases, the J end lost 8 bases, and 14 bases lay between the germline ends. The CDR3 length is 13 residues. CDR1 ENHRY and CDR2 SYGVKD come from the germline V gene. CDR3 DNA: TGTGCCATCAGGGGGGCCGGGGCCGATGAGCAGTTCTTC. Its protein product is CAIRGAGADEQFF.

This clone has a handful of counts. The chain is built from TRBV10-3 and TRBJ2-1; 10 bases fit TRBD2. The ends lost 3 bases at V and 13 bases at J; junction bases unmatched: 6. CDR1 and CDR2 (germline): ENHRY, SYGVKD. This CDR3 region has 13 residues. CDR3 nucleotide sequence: TGTGCCATCAGTGACCTAGGACTAGCGGCCCAGTTCTTC. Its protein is CAISDLGLAAQFF.

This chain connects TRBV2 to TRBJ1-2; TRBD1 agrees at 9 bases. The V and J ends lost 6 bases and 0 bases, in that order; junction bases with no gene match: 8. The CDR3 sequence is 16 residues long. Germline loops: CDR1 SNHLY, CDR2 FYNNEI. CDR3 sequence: CASRAGTGPSNYGYTF. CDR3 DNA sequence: TGTGCCAGCAGGGCGGGGACAGGGCCTTCTAACTATGGCTACACCTTC.

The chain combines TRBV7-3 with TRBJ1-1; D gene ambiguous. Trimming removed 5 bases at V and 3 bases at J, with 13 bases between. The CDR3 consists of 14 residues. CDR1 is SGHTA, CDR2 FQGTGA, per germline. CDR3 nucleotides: TGTGCCAGCAGCCCGGGAAATGCGGACACTGAAGCTTTCTTT. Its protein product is CASSPGNADTEAFF. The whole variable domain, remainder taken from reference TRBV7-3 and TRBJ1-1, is GAGVSQTPSNKVTEKGKYVELRCDPISGHTALYWYRQSLGQGPEFLIYFQGTGAADDSGLPNDRFFAVRPEGSVSTLKIQRTERGDSAVYLCASSPGNADTEAFFGQGTRLTVV.

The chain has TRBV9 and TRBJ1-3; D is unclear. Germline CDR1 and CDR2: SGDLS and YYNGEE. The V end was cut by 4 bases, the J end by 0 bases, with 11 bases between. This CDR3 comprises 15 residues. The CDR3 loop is CASSSSGSSGNTIYF. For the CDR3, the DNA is TGTGCCAGCAGCAGTTCGGGGAGCTCTGGAAACACCATATATTTT.

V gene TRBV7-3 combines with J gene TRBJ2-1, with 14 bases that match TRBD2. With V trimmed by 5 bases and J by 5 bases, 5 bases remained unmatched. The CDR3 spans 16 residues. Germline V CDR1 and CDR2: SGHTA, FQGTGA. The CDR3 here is CASSAATSGGDNEQFF. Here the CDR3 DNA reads TGTGCCAGCAGCGCAGCGACTAGCGGGGGGGACAATGAGCAGTTCTTC.

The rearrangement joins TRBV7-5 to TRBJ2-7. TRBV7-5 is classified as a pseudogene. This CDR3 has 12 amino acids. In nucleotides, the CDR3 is TGTGCCAGAAGACCTACCACCTACGAGCAGTACGTC. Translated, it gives CARRPTTYEQYV.